This is a list of T cell receptor beta chains from one sample in a study of shared clonotypes between healthy human individuals. Clones were sequenced by immunoSEQ multiplex PCR, and TCRdb holds only the in-frame ones, with some missing. Among 550,000 to 800,000 clones listed, around two thirds were seen once. Sequences were obtained from memory CD4+ T cells sorted from blood. The receptor source for this set is a woman under 40 in good health. CDR3s include the opening cysteine and the closing phenylalanine or tryptophan. The order of the fields is J gene, V gene, D gene, clone size, CDR3 DNA, CDR3 protein. A D gene is named only where the DNA matches it firmly. Only part of the rows carry a size: once, few, many, or a class if the clone is expanded.

TRBJ2-5,TRBV25-1,NA,NA,TGTGCCAGCAGTATACGGGACCTAAGAGAGACCCAGTACTTC,CASSIRDLRETQYF
TRBJ2-7,TRBV5-1,TRBD2,NA,TGCGCCAGCAGCTTGGTAGCGGGGGGCTACGAGCAGTACTTC,CASSLVAGGYEQYF
TRBJ1-2,TRBV6-5,NA,NA,TGTGCCAGCAGTTACGGGGCAGGGTCTGGCTACACCTTC,CASSYGAGSGYTF
TRBJ2-3,TRBV28,NA,NA,TGTGCCAGCACCTCCAGAGGGGTCAGGGTAGATACGCAGTATTTT,CASTSRGVRVDTQYF
TRBJ1-2,TRBV4-2,NA,NA,TGTGCCAGCAGCCAAGTATTTCCAGGGGCGCGGGCTAACTATGGCTACACCTTC,CASSQVFPGARANYGYTF
TRBJ1-2,TRBV28,TRBD1,NA,TGTGCCAGCCGGGAGGGACAGGTTAAGGGCTACACCTTC,CASREGQVKGYTF
TRBJ1-2,TRBV28,NA,NA,TGTGCCAGCAGTTTGAGCGGGACTTTCTATGGCTACACCTTC,CASSLSGTFYGYTF
TRBJ2-2,TRBV28,TRBD1,NA,TGTGCCAGCAGAAACACAGGGGAAGGTGACACCGGGGAGCTGTTTTTT,CASRNTGEGDTGELFF
TRBJ1-4,TRBV28,NA,NA,TGTGCCATCGAGGGGGTCGGAGAAAAACTGTTTTTT,CAIEGVGEKLFF
TRBJ2-3,TRBV2,TRBD2,NA,TGTGCCAGCAGGCGACTAGCGGGAGGGGGGGATACGCAGTATTTT,CASRRLAGGGDTQYF
TRBJ2-1,TRBV7-2,TRBD2,NA,TGTGCCAGCAGCTTAGGTTCTAGCGGCTACAATGAGCAGTTCTTC,CASSLGSSGYNEQFF
TRBJ1-6,TRBV30,NA,NA,TGTGCCTGGAGGGCGTGGGCCCTTACGAATTCACCCCTCCACTTT,CAWRAWALTNSPLHF
TRBJ2-5,TRBV5-5,NA,few,TGTGCCAGCAGCCCCCTCGGGGGAGCGCGGCAAGAGACCCAGTACTTC,CASSPLGGARQETQYF
TRBJ1-2,TRBV4-1,TRBD1,NA,TGCGCCAGCAGCCATTATGGACAGGCGAACTATGGCTACACCTTC,CASSHYGQANYGYTF
TRBJ2-1,TRBV5-1,TRBD2,NA,TGCGCCAGCAGGGTAGCGGGGAGCTCCTACAATGAGCAGTTCTTC,CASRVAGSSYNEQFF
TRBJ1-4,TRBV28,NA,NA,TGTGCCAGCAGTTTACATCAGCACGGGAGTGAAAAACTGTTTTTT,CASSLHQHGSEKLFF
TRBJ1-1,TRBV5-6,NA,NA,TGTGCCAGCAGCCTCAGGGGCACTGAAGCTTTCTTT,CASSLRGTEAFF
TRBJ2-5,TRBV7-9,TRBD1,NA,TGTGCCAGCAGAACTATGGACAGGGGTGGACAAGAGACCCAGTACTTC,CASRTMDRGGQETQYF
TRBJ2-7,TRBV18,NA,NA,TGTGCCAGCTCACTGGACTGGTCACCCTCCTACGAGCAGTACTTC,CASSLDWSPSYEQYF
TRBJ1-2,TRBV10-2,NA,NA,TGCGCCAGCAGTGAGTCGAGGAGGACAGCCTATGGCTACACCTTC,CASSESRRTAYGYTF
TRBJ2-5,TRBV18,NA,NA,TGTGCCACGAATCCCGGAGGGGGAGAGACCCAGTACTTC,CATNPGGGETQYF
TRBJ1-2,TRBV6-1,NA,NA,TGTGCCAGCAGTGAAGGACTGGGTTTGGGGTATGGCTACACCTTC,CASSEGLGLGYGYTF
TRBJ2-1,TRBV7-2,TRBD2,NA,TGTGCCAGCAGGTTTACTAGCGGGAGCGATGAGCAGTTCTTC,CASRFTSGSDEQFF
TRBJ1-5,TRBV28,NA,many,TGTGCCAGCACCCTAAGGACAACTCAGCCCCAGCATTTT,CASTLRTTQPQHF
TRBJ1-2,TRBV6-4,TRBD1,NA,TGTGCCAGCAGTCCGGGACAGGGCGTACGCTATGGCTACACCTTC,CASSPGQGVRYGYTF
TRBJ2-2,TRBV21-1,NA,NA,TGTGCCAGCAGCAAAGGGTTTGGGGAAAGCGGCACCGGGGAGCTGTTTTTT,CASSKGFGESGTGELFF
TRBJ2-5,TRBV7-8,TRBD1,NA,TGTGCCAGCAGCCCAAACCTGGGACAGGGGATTAGGGAGACCCAGTACTTC,CASSPNLGQGIRETQYF
TRBJ2-3,TRBV18,NA,NA,TGTGCCAGCCACGGGACACCCCAGGATACGCAGTATTTT,CASHGTPQDTQYF
TRBJ2-1,TRBV5-4,NA,many,TGTGCCAGCAGCTTGGGGGGGGCGGCAGCCAATGAGCAGTTCTTC,CASSLGGAAANEQFF
TRBJ2-5,TRBV6-1,NA,few,TGTGCCAGCAGTGAATTTTTGCGAGAGGTTACGGAGACCCAGTACTTC,CASSEFLREVTETQYF
TRBJ2-3,TRBV25-1,NA,once,TGTGCCAGCAGTGGCCCGGGGAGGAGCACAGATACGCAGTATTTT,CASSGPGRSTDTQYF
TRBJ2-7,TRBV15,TRBD1,NA,TGTGCCACCAGCAGGGCCGGACAGGGCTACGAGCAGTACTTC,CATSRAGQGYEQYF
TRBJ2-1,TRBV7-3,NA,many,TGTGCCAGCCGCGACGCCTCCTACAATGAGCAGTTCTTC,CASRDASYNEQFF
TRBJ1-1,TRBV6-5,NA,NA,TGTGCCAGCACCCCTCCAGGACACTCTGAAGCTTTCTTT,CASTPPGHSEAFF
TRBJ1-5,TRBV19,TRBD1,NA,TGTGCCAGTAGTTCATGGACAGGGTCAAGCAATCAGCCCCAGCATTTT,CASSSWTGSSNQPQHF
TRBJ2-1,TRBV11-2,NA,NA,TGTGCCAGCAGCTTGGGGGGTGAGCAGTTCTTC,CASSLGGEQFF
TRBJ2-3,TRBV19,TRBD2,NA,TGTGCCAGTAGTCTCGGGACTAGCGGGACCACAGATACGCAGTATTTT,CASSLGTSGTTDTQYF
TRBJ2-3,TRBV20-1,NA,NA,TGCAGTGCTAGCGTGTCTAGTCGAAAGTATTTT,CSASVSSRKYF
TRBJ2-6,TRBV5-1,NA,NA,TGCGCCAGCGCCTCTCAGGGGCAGGGCCTCTCTGGGGCCAACGTCCTGACTTTC,CASASQGQGLSGANVLTF
TRBJ1-1,TRBV28,TRBD1,NA,TGTGCCAGCAGTCAAACCGTAATAACAGGGGGCAGGGGGTTTGCGAACACTGAAGCTTTCTTT,CASSQTVITGGRGFANTEAFF
TRBJ2-5,TRBV7-9,NA,NA,TGTGCCAGCAGCTTAGGAGGAAGACCAGAGACCCAGTACTTC,CASSLGGRPETQYF
TRBJ2-7,TRBV19,NA,NA,TGTGCCAGTAGTCGGTTGGACAACTCCTACGAGCAGTACTTC,CASSRLDNSYEQYF
TRBJ1-2,TRBV7-9,NA,NA,TGTGCCAGCAGACCAAGGGCTACCGGAGGCTACACCTTC,CASRPRATGGYTF
TRBJ2-2,TRBV9,TRBD2,NA,TGTGCCAGCAAACGGGGGGAGAACACCGGGGAGCTGTTTTTT,CASKRGENTGELFF
TRBJ2-5,TRBV9,TRBD2,NA,TGTGCCAGCAGCGTATTGGGACTAGCGGGGCAAGAGACCCAGTACTTC,CASSVLGLAGQETQYF
TRBJ1-1,TRBV27,NA,NA,TGTGCCAGCAGACACGATAAAGGGGGTCTACGCACTGAAGCTTTCTTT,CASRHDKGGLRTEAFF
TRBJ2-5,TRBV4-1,NA,few,TGCGCCAGCAGCCACCGAGGGCAAGGGGATCGAGAGACCCAGTACTTC,CASSHRGQGDRETQYF